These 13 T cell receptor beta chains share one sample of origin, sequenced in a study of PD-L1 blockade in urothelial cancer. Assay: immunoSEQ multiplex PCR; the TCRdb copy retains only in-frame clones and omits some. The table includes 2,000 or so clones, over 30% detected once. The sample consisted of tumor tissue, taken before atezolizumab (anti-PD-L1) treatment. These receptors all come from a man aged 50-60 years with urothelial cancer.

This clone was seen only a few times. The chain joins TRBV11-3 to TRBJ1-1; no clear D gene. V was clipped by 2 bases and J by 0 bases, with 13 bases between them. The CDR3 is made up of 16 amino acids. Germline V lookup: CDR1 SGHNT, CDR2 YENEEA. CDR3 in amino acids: CASSLQPGRLNTEAFF. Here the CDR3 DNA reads TGTGCCAGCAGCTTACAGCCCGGCAGACTGAACACTGAAGCTTTCTTT.

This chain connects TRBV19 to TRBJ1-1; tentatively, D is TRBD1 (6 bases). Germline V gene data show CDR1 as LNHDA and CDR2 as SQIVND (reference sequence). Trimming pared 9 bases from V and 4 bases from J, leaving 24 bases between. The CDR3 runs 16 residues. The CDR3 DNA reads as TGTGCCAGCCGAGGGGGGGCCGGAGCGAGGGGCACTGAAGCTTTCTTT. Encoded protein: CASRGGAGARGTEAFF.

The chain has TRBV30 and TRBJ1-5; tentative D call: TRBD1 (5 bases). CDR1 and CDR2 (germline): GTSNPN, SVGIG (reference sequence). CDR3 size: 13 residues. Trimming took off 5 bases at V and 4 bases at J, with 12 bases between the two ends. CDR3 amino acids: CAWSPGGNQPQHF. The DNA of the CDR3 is TGTGCCTGGTCCCCGGGGGGAAATCAGCCCCAGCATTTT.

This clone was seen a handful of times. CDR3 in amino acids: CASSLKTGTQYF. Here the CDR3 DNA reads TGTGCCAGCAGTTTAAAAACCGGTACGCAGTATTTT. This chain joins TRBV28 and TRBJ2-3; D not certain. The V end was cut by 2 bases, the J end by 8 bases, with 8 bases between. The germline V gene encodes CDR1 MDHEN and CDR2 SYDVKM. The CDR3 length is 12 residues. Using reference TRBV28 and TRBJ2-3 for the parts outside the CDR3, the full variable domain is DVKVTQSSRYLVKRTGEKVFLECVQDMDHENMFWYRQDPGLGLRLIYFSYDVKMKEKGDIPEGYSVSREKKERFSLILESASTNQTSMYLCASSLKTGTQYFGPGTRLTVL.

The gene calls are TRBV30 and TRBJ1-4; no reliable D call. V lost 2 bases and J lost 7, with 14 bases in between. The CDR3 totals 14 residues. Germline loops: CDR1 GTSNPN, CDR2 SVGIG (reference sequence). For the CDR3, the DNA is TGTGCCTGGAGTTTTGGTATACACGGTGAAAAACTGTTTTTT. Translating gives CAWSFGIHGEKLFF.

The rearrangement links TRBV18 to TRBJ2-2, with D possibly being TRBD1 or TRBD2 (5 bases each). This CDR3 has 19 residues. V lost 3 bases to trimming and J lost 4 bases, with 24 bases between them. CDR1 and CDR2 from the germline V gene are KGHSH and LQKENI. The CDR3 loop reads CASSPAFVTGLRGTGELFF. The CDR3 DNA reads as TGTGCCAGCTCACCGGCCTTCGTAACCGGCCTGAGGGGCACCGGGGAGCTGTTTTTT. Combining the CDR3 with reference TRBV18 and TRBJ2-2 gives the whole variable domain NAGVMQNPRHLVRRRGQEARLRCSPMKGHSHVYWYRQLPEEGLKFMVYLQKENIIDESGMPKERFSAEFPKEGPSILRIQQVVRGDSAAYFCASSPAFVTGLRGTGELFFGEGSRLTVL.

CDR3 residues: CASGRAKADTQYF. The CDR3, as DNA: TGTGCCAGCGGTCGAGCTAAGGCAGATACGCAGTATTTT. The genes are TRBV6-8 and TRBJ2-3; D gene uncertain. Germline CDR1 and CDR2: MNHGY and SAAAGT. This CDR3 has 13 amino acids. Trimming removed 8 bases at V and 4 bases at J, with 13 bases between.

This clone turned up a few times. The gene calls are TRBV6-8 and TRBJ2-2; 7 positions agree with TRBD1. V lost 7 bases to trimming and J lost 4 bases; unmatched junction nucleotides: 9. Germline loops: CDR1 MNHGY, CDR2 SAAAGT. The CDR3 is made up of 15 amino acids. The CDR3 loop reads CASKPGGRRTGELFF. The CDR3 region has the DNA TGTGCCAGCAAACCAGGGGGTCGGCGCACCGGGGAGCTGTTTTTT.

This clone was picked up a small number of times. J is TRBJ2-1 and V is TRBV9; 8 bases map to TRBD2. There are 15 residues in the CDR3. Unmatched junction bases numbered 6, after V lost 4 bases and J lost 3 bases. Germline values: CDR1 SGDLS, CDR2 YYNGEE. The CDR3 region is CASSPSRGGYNEQFF. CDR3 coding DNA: TGTGCCAGCAGCCCAAGTCGGGGGGGCTACAATGAGCAGTTCTTC.

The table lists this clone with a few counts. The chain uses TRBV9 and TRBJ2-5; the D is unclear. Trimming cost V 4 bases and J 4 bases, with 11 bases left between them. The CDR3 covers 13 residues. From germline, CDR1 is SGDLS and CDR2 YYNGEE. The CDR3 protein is CASSLGNGETQYF. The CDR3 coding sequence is TGTGCCAGCAGCCTAGGCAATGGAGAGACCCAGTACTTC. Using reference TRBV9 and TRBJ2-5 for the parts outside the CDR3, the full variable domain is DSGVTQTPKHLITATGQRVTLRCSPRSGDLSVYWYQQSLDQGLQFLIQYYNGEERAKGNILERFSAQQFPDLHSELNLSSLELGDSALYFCASSLGNGETQYFGPGTRLLVL.

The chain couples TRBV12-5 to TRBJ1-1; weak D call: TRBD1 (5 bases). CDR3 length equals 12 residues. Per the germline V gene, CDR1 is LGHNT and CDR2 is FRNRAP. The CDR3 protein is CASFGGGRGAFF. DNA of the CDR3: TGTGCCAGCTTTGGGGGAGGTAGAGGGGCTTTCTTT. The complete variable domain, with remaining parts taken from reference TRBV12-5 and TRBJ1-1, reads DARVTQTPRHKVTEMGQEVTMRCQPILGHNTVFWYRQTMMQGLELLAYFRNRAPLDDSGMPKDRFSAEMPDATLATLKIQPSEPRDSAVYFCASFGGGRGAFFGQGTRLTVV.

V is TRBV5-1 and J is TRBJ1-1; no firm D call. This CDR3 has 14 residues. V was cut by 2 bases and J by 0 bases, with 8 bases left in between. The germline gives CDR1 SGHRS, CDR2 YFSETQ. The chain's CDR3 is CASSLGPLNTEAFF. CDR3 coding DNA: TGCGCCAGCAGCTTAGGACCACTGAACACTGAAGCTTTCTTT.

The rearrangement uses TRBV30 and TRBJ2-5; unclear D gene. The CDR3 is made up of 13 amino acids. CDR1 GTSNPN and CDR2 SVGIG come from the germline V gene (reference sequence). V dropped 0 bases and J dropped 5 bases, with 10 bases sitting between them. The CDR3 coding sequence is TGTGCCTGGAGTGTGCCGGGCCGGGAGACCCAGTACTTC. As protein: CAWSVPGRETQYF.